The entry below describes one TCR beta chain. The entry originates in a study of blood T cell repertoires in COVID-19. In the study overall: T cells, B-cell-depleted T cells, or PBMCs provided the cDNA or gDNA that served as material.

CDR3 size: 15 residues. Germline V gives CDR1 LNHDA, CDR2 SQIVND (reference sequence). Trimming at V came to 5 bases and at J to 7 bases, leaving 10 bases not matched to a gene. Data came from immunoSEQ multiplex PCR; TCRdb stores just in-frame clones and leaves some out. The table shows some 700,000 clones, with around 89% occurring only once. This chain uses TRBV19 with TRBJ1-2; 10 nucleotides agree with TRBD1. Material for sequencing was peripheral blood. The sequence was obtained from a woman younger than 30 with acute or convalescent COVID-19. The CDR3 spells CASSVTTGGTGGYTF. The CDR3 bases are TGTGCCAGTAGTGTCACGACAGGGGGCACAGGTGGCTACACCTTC.